This T cell receptor (beta chain) appears in the sequencing data of a study of response to subunit inactivated influenza vaccine. V shed 2 bases and J shed 4 bases, with 11 bases lying between them. The germline gives CDR1 MNHEY, CDR2 SMNVEV (reference sequence). This CDR3 contains 14 residues. Turning to this clonotype: Its specificity is unknown.

Study-level points and caveats: Few new T cells, the authors suggested, are recruited by each seasonal influenza vaccination.

TCRdb reprocessed the RT-PCR reads with MiXCR, giving one entry per CDR3 protein. The table includes over 150,000 distinct CDR3 sequences, about 10% detected once. This chain uses TRBV27 with TRBJ2-5; a possible D gene is TRBD1 (6 bases). The receptor was derived from a man aged 50-75 years who received an inactivated influenza vaccine. The specimen was CD8+ T cells sorted from PBMCs, collected less than 30 months after vaccination. CDR3 sequence: CASSLQGRGETQYF. The CDR3 nucleotides read TGTGCCAGCAGTTTACAGGGGCGTGGAGAGACCCAGTACTTC.